The clone carrying this T cell receptor (beta chain) appeared a few times. The method was immunoSEQ multiplex PCR; TCRdb's version includes in-frame clones alone and lacks a portion of them. The data show about 660,000 clones, about 74% seen once. Losses at the gene ends were 4 bases for V and 4 bases for J; bases not matched to a gene: 9. Germline values: CDR1 SGHDN, CDR2 FVKESK. The CDR3 consists of 15 residues. The sample is drawn from a study of shared clonotypes between healthy human individuals. Overall study context: Every donor yielded three CD4 naive, three CD4 memory, two CD8 naive and one CD8 memory plate.

This sequence originates from a woman aged 25 to 45 in good health. The chain carries TRBV14 and TRBJ1-2; 7 bases fit TRBD1. The sample comprised memory CD4+ T cells sorted from blood. Subset described: CD45RA-negative fraction. CDR3: CASSRDRALGYGYTF. The CDR3 DNA follows: TGTGCCAGCAGCCGCGACAGGGCGTTGGGCTATGGCTACACCTTC.